Below, 5 T cell receptor beta chains from the same sample are listed, as sequenced in a study of circulating CD8 cells and anti-PD-1 response in melanoma. From live CD3+CD8+TCRalphabeta+ cells, four PD-1 and/or TIGIT subsets were sorted. Using around 16 ng of total RNA, TCR libraries were made with the QIAseq Immune Repertoire TCR panel. TCRdb called the reads again in MiXCR, with one record for every CDR3 protein. The table shows about 1,000 distinct CDR3 sequences, with approximately 5.5% occurring only once. The specimen was CD8+ T cells from PBMCs, collected at baseline or after one month of anti-PD-1 therapy (not recorded which). Receptors originate from a human donor with melanoma.

This clonotype was seen a few times. Just one base apart from a much larger clone, this may be a read error. The chain uses TRBV6-6 and TRBJ1-1, with D possibly TRBD1 on 5 matching bases. This CDR3 comprises 17 residues. The germline V gene has CDR1 MNHNY and CDR2 SVGAGI (reference sequence). The CDR3 region is CAGSRPDGGGEMSEAFF. The CDR3 bases are TGTGCCGGCAGTAGACCAGACGGCGGAGGGGAGATGTCTGAAGCTTTCTTT.

The V gene is TRBV28, the J gene TRBJ2-7, with a possible D match to TRBD1 (6 bases). This CDR3 spans 14 amino acids. The germline CDR1 and CDR2 sequences are MDHEN and SYDVKM. V lost 7 bases, J lost 4 bases, and 17 bases lay in between. In nucleotides, the CDR3 is TGTGCCAGCATCCCTGATGGGGGCTTATACGAGCAGTACTTC. Its protein is CASIPDGGLYEQYF.

This clonotype counts as large. The J gene is TRBJ1-5, the V gene TRBV2; D not resolved. The V gene lost 1 base and the J gene lost 7 bases, with 5 bases spanning the gap. Looked up from germline, CDR1 is SNHLY and CDR2 is FYNNEI. CDR3 length: 12 residues. DNA for the CDR3: TGTGCCAGCAGTGAAGGGACCCAGCCCCAGCATTTT. The encoded protein is CASSEGTQPQHF. Looking up the rest from reference TRBV2 and TRBJ1-5 gives the full variable domain: EPEVTQTPSHQVTQMGQEVILRCVPISNHLYFYWYRQILGQKVEFLVSFYNNEISEKSEIFDDQFSVERPDGSNFTLKIRSTKLEDSAMYFCASSEGTQPQHFGDGTRLSIL.

This clonotype ranks as large. V gene TRBV21-1 combines with J gene TRBJ2-5. TRBV21-1 is an annotated pseudogene. The CDR3 consists of 15 residues. The CDR3 loop reads CASSKATRGQETQYF. CDR3 coding DNA: TGTGCCAGCAGCAAAGCTACGAGAGGACAAGAGACCCAGTACTTC.

This clonotype counts as medium-sized. The rearrangement links TRBV11-2 to TRBJ2-2, with TRBD2 identical over 11 bases. Germline V gene data show CDR1 as SGHAT and CDR2 as FQNNGV. Trimming cost V 5 bases and J 1 base; bases outside gene matches: 12. The length of the CDR3 is 19 residues. The CDR3 protein is CASSGLTSGEKGNTGELFF. In DNA form, the CDR3 reads TGTGCCAGCAGCGGATTGACTAGCGGGGAAAAGGGGAACACCGGGGAGCTGTTTTTT.